The T cell receptor (beta chain) described here comes from a study of blood T cell repertoires in COVID-19. Study at large: Researchers got acute and convalescent COVID-19 samples from the United States, Italy and Spain. From T cells, B-cell-depleted T cells, or PBMCs came the material, which was cDNA or gDNA.

V dropped 6 bases and J dropped 3 bases, with 11 bases sitting between them. The CDR3 has 13 amino acids. From germline, CDR1 is WSHSY and CDR2 SAAADI. Original processing methods: Reference gene primer amplification yielded estimated nucleated cell counts. Libraries were prepared by immunoSEQ multiplex PCR; TCRdb keeps only in-frame clonotypes and omits some of them. V, J and clone size are those of that table, while D and trimming were read from the DNA. There are about 140,000 clones in the sample; about 85% occur only once, and about 2.6% lies in the top ten. The sequence came from a human donor with acute or convalescent COVID-19. The donor label of this sample is uncertain. The chain carries TRBV10-2 and TRBJ1-1; D is unclear. The sample taken for sequencing was peripheral blood. For the CDR3, the DNA is TGCGCCAGCAGCAACAGACCTTACACTGAAGCTTTCTTT. Translated: CASSNRPYTEAFF.